This is a list of T cell receptor beta chains from one sample in a study of CD8 T cells in ankylosing spondylitis. Using its own MiXCR run on the 5' RACE reads, TCRdb lists one record per CDR3 protein. Among 200,000 or so distinct CDR3 sequences, roughly 13% were seen once, and the ten largest hold around 10%. Sequencing was performed on blood, either unsorted or a sorted T cell fraction (not recorded which). Receptor source: a female donor with ankylosing spondylitis or in good health (not recorded which). CDR3s include the opening cysteine and the closing phenylalanine or tryptophan. Fields, in order: J gene, clone size, D gene, V gene, CDR3 protein, CDR3 DNA. The D gene is left open where the match is weak. A clone size is listed for some rows: how often the clone was seen (once, few, many), or a class if it is expanded.

J gene: TRBJ2-7; clone size: -; D gene: -; V gene: TRBV7-2; CDR3 protein: CASSLERVPYEQYF; CDR3 DNA: TGTGCCAGCAGCTTAGAGCGGGTCCCCTACGAGCAGTACTTC
J gene: TRBJ2-1; clone size: many; D gene: TRBD2; V gene: TRBV9; CDR3 protein: CASSYAGTSHEQFF; CDR3 DNA: TGTGCCAGCAGTTATGCCGGGACTAGCCATGAGCAGTTCTTC
J gene: TRBJ2-1; clone size: few; D gene: -; V gene: TRBV5-1; CDR3 protein: CASSLMGAYNEQFF; CDR3 DNA: TGCGCCAGCAGCTTGATGGGGGCCTACAATGAGCAGTTCTTC
J gene: TRBJ2-5; clone size: many; D gene: -; V gene: TRBV3-1; CDR3 protein: CASFQETQYF; CDR3 DNA: TGTGCCAGCTTCCAAGAGACCCAGTACTTC
J gene: TRBJ1-1; clone size: many; D gene: -; V gene: TRBV6-1; CDR3 protein: CASRTGRDLGGTEAFF; CDR3 DNA: TGTGCCAGCAGAACGGGCAGGGATTTGGGTGGGACTGAAGCTTTCTTT
J gene: TRBJ2-3; clone size: -; D gene: -; V gene: TRBV7-6; CDR3 protein: CASSSPGLRWPDTQYF; CDR3 DNA: TGTGCCAGCAGTTCTCCCGGGCTTAGGTGGCCAGATACGCAGTATTTT
J gene: TRBJ1-1; clone size: many; D gene: -; V gene: TRBV7-2; CDR3 protein: CASSDQTEYNAEAFF; CDR3 DNA: TGTGCCAGCAGCGACCAGACAGAGTACAACGCTGAAGCTTTCTTT
J gene: TRBJ2-7; clone size: -; D gene: -; V gene: TRBV5-6; CDR3 protein: CASSLDYYEQYF; CDR3 DNA: TGTGCCAGCAGCTTGGACTACTACGAGCAGTACTTC
J gene: TRBJ2-6; clone size: few; D gene: -; V gene: TRBV12-3/TRBV12-4; CDR3 protein: CASRLGSGANVLTF; CDR3 DNA: TGTGCCAGCAGGTTGGGCTCTGGGGCCAACGTCCTGACTTTC
J gene: TRBJ1-1; clone size: many; D gene: -; V gene: TRBV27; CDR3 protein: CASSLSIGHTEAFF; CDR3 DNA: TGTGCCAGCAGTTTATCTATTGGACATACTGAAGCTTTCTTT
J gene: TRBJ1-6; clone size: many; D gene: -; V gene: TRBV7-2; CDR3 protein: CASSLEWPRINSPLHF; CDR3 DNA: TGTGCCAGCAGCTTAGAGTGGCCGAGGATTAATTCACCCCTCCACTTT
J gene: TRBJ1-1; clone size: many; D gene: -; V gene: TRBV6-5; CDR3 protein: CASSYVSSRVREEAFF; CDR3 DNA: TGTGCCAGCAGTTACGTGTCTTCGAGGGTGAGAGAGGAAGCTTTCTTT
J gene: TRBJ2-5; clone size: -; D gene: TRBD1; V gene: TRBV19; CDR3 protein: CASSLSTGGETQYF; CDR3 DNA: TGTGCCAGTAGTCTGTCGACAGGGGGAGAGACCCAGTACTTC
J gene: TRBJ2-7; clone size: many; D gene: -; V gene: TRBV7-2; CDR3 protein: CASSLGPSYEQYF; CDR3 DNA: TGTGCCAGCAGCTTAGGCCCCTCCTACGAGCAGTACTTC
J gene: TRBJ1-3; clone size: many; D gene: -; V gene: TRBV12-3/TRBV12-4; CDR3 protein: CASSLPGNTIYF; CDR3 DNA: TGTGCCAGCAGTTTACCTGGAAACACCATATATTTT
J gene: TRBJ1-4; clone size: many; D gene: TRBD1; V gene: TRBV7-2; CDR3 protein: CASSLVQGADEKLFF; CDR3 DNA: TGTGCCAGCAGCTTAGTGCAGGGGGCAGATGAAAAACTGTTTTTT
J gene: TRBJ1-2; clone size: -; D gene: TRBD1; V gene: TRBV6-1; CDR3 protein: CASSAGQGANYGYTF; CDR3 DNA: TGTGCCAGCAGTGCCGGACAGGGGGCGAACTATGGCTACACCTTC
J gene: TRBJ2-1; clone size: many; D gene: -; V gene: TRBV6-2/TRBV6-3; CDR3 protein: CASSYNSPTGYEQFF; CDR3 DNA: TGTGCCAGCAGTTATAATTCTCCTACGGGGTATGAGCAGTTCTTC
J gene: TRBJ1-2; clone size: few; D gene: -; V gene: TRBV19; CDR3 protein: CASSIETGPYGYTF; CDR3 DNA: TGTGCCAGTAGTATAGAAACAGGCCCCTATGGCTACACCTTC
J gene: TRBJ2-1; clone size: many; D gene: TRBD2; V gene: TRBV2; CDR3 protein: CASSDAGGPSFNEQFF; CDR3 DNA: TGTGCCAGCAGTGATGCGGGAGGCCCTTCTTTCAATGAGCAGTTCTTC
J gene: TRBJ2-7; clone size: many; D gene: -; V gene: TRBV12-3/TRBV12-4; CDR3 protein: CASSLDAFYEQYF; CDR3 DNA: TGTGCCAGCAGTTTAGATGCCTTTTACGAGCAGTACTTC
J gene: TRBJ2-7; clone size: many; D gene: -; V gene: TRBV2; CDR3 protein: CASITSSYEQYF; CDR3 DNA: TGTGCCAGCATCACTAGCTCCTACGAGCAGTACTTC
J gene: TRBJ1-4; clone size: many; D gene: -; V gene: TRBV27; CDR3 protein: CASRPEGRATNEKLFF; CDR3 DNA: TGTGCCAGCAGACCCGAGGGGCGGGCAACTAATGAAAAACTGTTTTTT
J gene: TRBJ1-2; clone size: many; D gene: -; V gene: TRBV10-3; CDR3 protein: CAISESIGQNYGYTF; CDR3 DNA: TGTGCCATCAGTGAGTCAATAGGGCAGAACTATGGCTACACCTTC
J gene: TRBJ2-1; clone size: many; D gene: -; V gene: TRBV5-1; CDR3 protein: CASSLWGDNEQFF; CDR3 DNA: TGCGCCAGCAGCTTGTGGGGGGACAATGAGCAGTTCTTC
J gene: TRBJ1-3; clone size: many; D gene: -; V gene: TRBV20-1; CDR3 protein: CSARGGRVQDRRNTIYF; CDR3 DNA: TGCAGTGCTAGAGGGGGGCGTGTGCAGGATCGGCGGAACACCATATATTTT
J gene: TRBJ1-1; clone size: -; D gene: -; V gene: TRBV30; CDR3 protein: CAWARVLRGEAFF; CDR3 DNA: TGTGCCTGGGCCAGGGTCCTCAGGGGTGAAGCTTTCTTT
J gene: TRBJ2-5; clone size: -; D gene: TRBD1; V gene: TRBV20-1; CDR3 protein: CSGRPASPGQGIETQYF; CDR3 DNA: TGCAGTGGCCGACCCGCATCTCCGGGACAGGGGATTGAGACCCAGTACTTC
J gene: TRBJ2-1; clone size: few; D gene: -; V gene: TRBV7-2; CDR3 protein: CASSPLNERFF; CDR3 DNA: TGTGCCAGCAGCCCGCTCAACGAGCGGTTCTTC
J gene: TRBJ1-5; clone size: many; D gene: -; V gene: TRBV12-3/TRBV12-4; CDR3 protein: CASTTYPRGQPQHF; CDR3 DNA: TGTGCCAGCACCACTTACCCGCGAGGTCAGCCCCAGCATTTT
J gene: TRBJ1-2; clone size: -; D gene: -; V gene: TRBV11-2; CDR3 protein: CASSSDSVGGYTF; CDR3 DNA: TGTGCCAGCAGCTCAGACAGTGTGGGCGGCTACACCTTC
J gene: TRBJ2-2; clone size: many; D gene: TRBD2; V gene: TRBV4-3; CDR3 protein: CASSRLAGNTGELFF; CDR3 DNA: TGCGCCAGCAGTCGACTAGCGGGCAACACCGGGGAGCTGTTTTTT
J gene: TRBJ2-7; clone size: -; D gene: TRBD2; V gene: TRBV7-2; CDR3 protein: CASSPTSGGYEQYF; CDR3 DNA: TGTGCCAGCAGCCCGACTAGCGGGGGATACGAGCAGTACTTC
J gene: TRBJ1-2; clone size: -; D gene: TRBD1; V gene: TRBV12-3/TRBV12-4; CDR3 protein: CASSRTTGTGANYGYTF; CDR3 DNA: TGTGCCAGCAGTAGAACCACCGGGACAGGGGCTAACTATGGCTACACCTTC
J gene: TRBJ1-2; clone size: many; D gene: -; V gene: TRBV4-2; CDR3 protein: CASSLKSGTYYGYTF; CDR3 DNA: TGTGCCAGCAGCCTAAAAAGCGGGACGTACTATGGCTACACCTTC
J gene: TRBJ1-5; clone size: many; D gene: -; V gene: TRBV20-1; CDR3 protein: CSANRQGNQPQHF; CDR3 DNA: TGCAGTGCTAATCGACAGGGCAATCAGCCCCAGCATTTT
J gene: TRBJ1-4; clone size: many; D gene: -; V gene: TRBV21-1; CDR3 protein: CASRPEPRDRFNEKLFF; CDR3 DNA: TGTGCCAGCAGGCCCGAACCTCGGGACAGGTTTAATGAAAAACTGTTTTTT
J gene: TRBJ2-6; clone size: few; D gene: -; V gene: TRBV12-3/TRBV12-4; CDR3 protein: CASTPPGTNVLTF; CDR3 DNA: TGTGCCAGCACCCCCCCGGGCACCAACGTCCTGACTTTC
J gene: TRBJ2-4; clone size: many; D gene: -; V gene: TRBV14; CDR3 protein: CASSQDWGPWNIQYF; CDR3 DNA: TGTGCCAGCAGCCAAGACTGGGGGCCCTGGAACATTCAGTACTTC
J gene: TRBJ2-1; clone size: -; D gene: TRBD2; V gene: TRBV11-1; CDR3 protein: CASSFSGTSGSSYNEQFF; CDR3 DNA: TGTGCCAGCAGCTTCTCGGGGACTAGCGGGAGCTCCTACAATGAGCAGTTCTTC
J gene: TRBJ2-1; clone size: -; D gene: -; V gene: TRBV20-1; CDR3 protein: CCARDLEDTGIYNEQFF; CDR3 DNA: TGCTGTGCTAGAGATCTCGAGGACACCGGGATATACAATGAGCAGTTCTTC
J gene: TRBJ2-1; clone size: many; D gene: -; V gene: TRBV7-2; CDR3 protein: CASSLEAAHNEQFF; CDR3 DNA: TGTGCCAGCAGCTTAGAGGCCGCGCACAATGAGCAGTTCTTC
J gene: TRBJ2-3; clone size: many; D gene: TRBD2; V gene: TRBV9; CDR3 protein: CASSKRTSGRSNTDTQYF; CDR3 DNA: TGTGCCAGCAGCAAGCGGACTAGCGGGAGAAGTAACACAGATACGCAGTATTTT
J gene: TRBJ2-4; clone size: many; D gene: TRBD2; V gene: TRBV5-1; CDR3 protein: CASSLSRTSGSVVHF; CDR3 DNA: TGCGCCAGCAGCTTAAGCCGGACTAGCGGGAGCGTTGTGCACTTC
J gene: TRBJ1-3; clone size: -; D gene: TRBD1; V gene: TRBV28; CDR3 protein: CASSSTGRGAGNTIYF; CDR3 DNA: TGTGCCAGCAGTTCGACAGGGAGAGGAGCTGGAAACACCATATATTTT
J gene: TRBJ2-7; clone size: once; D gene: TRBD2; V gene: TRBV7-9; CDR3 protein: CASRQVGGNEQYF; CDR3 DNA: TGTGCCAGCAGGCAAGTGGGGGGGAACGAGCAGTACTTC
J gene: TRBJ2-5; clone size: many; D gene: -; V gene: TRBV20-1; CDR3 protein: CSARTVSETQYF; CDR3 DNA: TGCAGTGCTCGGACAGTTTCAGAGACCCAGTACTTC
J gene: TRBJ2-1; clone size: many; D gene: TRBD1; V gene: TRBV12-5; CDR3 protein: CASGPPTGEKFF; CDR3 DNA: TGTGCTAGTGGTCCACCCACAGGGGAGAAGTTCTTC
J gene: TRBJ2-4; clone size: many; D gene: -; V gene: TRBV5-1; CDR3 protein: CASSLGTLLAKNIQCF; CDR3 DNA: TGCGCCAGCAGCTTGGGGACTTTACTAGCCAAAAACATTCAGTGCTTC
J gene: TRBJ2-5; clone size: many; D gene: TRBD1; V gene: TRBV12-3/TRBV12-4; CDR3 protein: CASSRTGDGETQYF; CDR3 DNA: TGTGCCAGCAGCCGGACAGGGGATGGGGAGACCCAGTACTTC
J gene: TRBJ2-5; clone size: many; D gene: TRBD2; V gene: TRBV10-3; CDR3 protein: CAIGLAEGSQQETQYF; CDR3 DNA: TGTGCCATCGGACTAGCGGAGGGGTCCCAGCAAGAGACCCAGTACTTC
J gene: TRBJ2-1; clone size: few; D gene: TRBD2; V gene: TRBV12-3/TRBV12-4; CDR3 protein: CASSGTGTSGSGGQFF; CDR3 DNA: TGTGCCAGCAGCGGGACCGGGACTAGCGGGAGTGGTGGGCAGTTCTTC